What follows are 3 T cell receptor beta chains derived from one specimen sequenced in a study of shared clonotypes between healthy human individuals. Only in-frame clones appear in the TCRdb table, and some are missing; sequencing was by immunoSEQ multiplex PCR. The sample lists approximately 2,000,000 clones; 92% were seen once. Sequencing was carried out using naive CD4+ T cells from PBMCs. As to subset: CD45RA+ positively selected. Every receptor here comes from a young man in good health. Some clones in this sample may be carry-over from other donors' samples.

The chain carries TRBV6-6 and TRBJ2-7; 10 positions match TRBD2. V lost 5 bases, J lost 3 bases, and 7 bases stayed unmatched. Germline lookup yields CDR1 MNHNY and CDR2 SVGAGI (reference sequence). CDR3 length: 15 amino acids. The CDR3 reads CASSNPGTSVYEQYF. Written as DNA, the CDR3 is TGTGCCAGCAGTAACCCCGGGACTAGCGTCTACGAGCAGTACTTC.

The chain combines TRBV7-8 with TRBJ1-5, with D unclear. CDR3 size: 14 residues. The germline V gene has CDR1 SGHVS and CDR2 FQNEAQ. Trimming removed 1 base at V and 2 bases at J, with 6 bases between. The CDR3 region is CASSLGWGNQPQHF. CDR3 sequence (DNA): TGTGCCAGCAGCTTAGGATGGGGCAATCAGCCCCAGCATTTT.

CDR3 residues: CASSLVGGAINEKLFF. As DNA, the CDR3 is TGTGCCAGCAGCTTAGTCGGGGGGGCGATTAATGAAAAACTGTTTTTT. The chain carries TRBV7-9 and TRBJ1-4; tentatively, D is TRBD1 (6 bases). CDR3 length equals 16 residues. V was shortened by 1 base and J by 4 bases, with 13 bases between the two germline ends. Looked up from germline, CDR1 is SEHNR and CDR2 is FQNEAQ (reference sequence).